The TCR beta chain described here comes from a study of shared clonotypes between healthy human individuals (dated by TCRdb to 2018 to 2021). Study-wide context: The cohort comprised a couple of women and three men aged 18 to 49 years. Per donor, leukapheresis produced somewhere between about 0.8 and 9.5 billion PBMCs. Libraries were prepared and TCR repertoires were sequenced by different laboratories using diverse techniques, in order to increase sequencing depth and limit assay-specific biases. For each donor, CD4 naive and CD4 memory were each run on three plates, CD8 naive on two plates, and CD8 memory on one plate. To estimate repertoire size and how much clonotypes are shared between individuals, the study performed deep sequencing of blood TCR repertoires from 4 to 6 healthy adults. General findings and caveats noted by the study authors: Estimated clonotype richness was generally larger for naive than for memory subsets. Because the study included only a small number of donors, the genetic and exposure-history diversity represented was limited. Based on pairwise subsampling, the degree of clonotype sharing among donors was expected to be affected by sequencing depth. Sampling was limited to blood, and TCR repertoires in tissue likely differ from TCR repertoires in blood. Higher generation probabilities were observed for clonotypes shared by all four sorted-subset donors than for non-shared clonotypes. Even with the large sequencing depth, rarefaction of the sorted-subset datasets indicated that sequencing was incomplete. When several donors were compared, the shared fraction of clonotypes was about 5.2% for naive CD4, less than 4% for naive CD8, 2% to 2.5% for memory CD4, and approximately 0.4% for memory CD8.

Using the deep immunoSEQ assay, multiplex PCR amplified TCR CDR3 regions from genomic DNA. Genomic DNA extracted from each cell subset was distributed evenly over all wells of several immunoSEQ 96-well plates, and each plate served as one replicate. Each replicate PCR for sorted subsets received around 200 ng genomic DNA, equal to about 30,000 T cell genomes. Purified libraries were quantified with a Qubit 3.0 fluorometer, sized on a Bioanalyzer 2100, and re-quantified with the KAPA Library Quantification kit. A separate single-read 150-cycle Illumina NextSeq 550 flow cell was used to sequence each immunoSEQ 96-well plate. Under the source paper's analysis protocol: Because the immunoSEQ output included only junctional sequences and no quality scores, the filtering could not be the same as the filtering used for full-length reads. To assign V/J genes and CDR3, sequences were annotated using PyIR, a Python wrapper for IgBLAST v1.9, with IMGT germline references. Reads were removed for weak V/J assignments (E-value above 1e-6), missing CDR3, stop codons, out-of-frame junctions, or ambiguous translated residues. V3J clonotypes were defined as sequences sharing an identical inferred V gene, J gene, and CDR3 amino acid sequence. Percentage overlap between repertoires was computed as shared unique clonotypes divided by the size of the smaller repertoire. Richness of each repertoire was evaluated using RTK rarefaction, the Chao1 estimator, and Recon v2.1 estimates of unobserved clonotypes. Generation probabilities were computed with OLGA for all TCRbeta clonotypes obtained by the gDNA method from several donors. TCRdb took over this immuneACCESS table, retaining in-frame rearrangements with V and J assigned. Such tables are incomplete; in checked studies, under half of the missing clones stem from an unresolved V gene, and the remainder is unexplained. V and J calls and clone size are copied from that table; D and trimming were computed from the DNA. The sample data list approximately 250,000 clones, and 60% to 70% of these were observed just once. Jointly, the top ten make up 11% of the sample.

A remark on this clone: Its antigen is currently not known. Base-call qualities are not available, and no considerably larger clone is one nucleotide away.

From the cysteine through the phenylalanine, the CDR3 covers 14 amino acids. The read is trimmed to its CDR3 DNA, 42 bases read in frame from base 1. For CDR1 and CDR2, the germline V gene lists SGHRS and YFSETQ. The junction shows trimming of 1 base on V and 0 bases on J, plus 4 bases between the germline ends. Healthy HIV-negative adults with no recently reported acute infections or vaccinations were included as donors. Every donor was a Caucasian adult residing in Nashville, Tennessee, USA. CD4+ T cells were enriched by magnetic negative selection, after which naive cells were positively selected on CD45RA and the negative fraction was taken as the memory subset. Blood was collected by leukapheresis, and PBMCs were isolated by Ficoll-Histopaque density gradient centrifugation and then cryopreserved in liquid nitrogen vapor phase. Analytical flow cytometry was used to check the purity and quantity of every magnetically sorted T cell population. Each sorted fraction had its genomic DNA isolated and then quantified by UV absorbance on a Nanodrop 2000c.

Material: memory CD4+ T cells sorted from blood. The cell subset or site label of this sample denotes: CD45RA-negative fraction. This clonotype was obtained from a man aged 30 to 39 in good health. The sequence links TRBV5-1 to TRBJ2-2; the D gene identity is not certain. The nucleotide sequence reads as follows: TGCGCCAGCAGCTTGTGGCCGAACACCGGGGAGCTGTTTTTT. The resulting protein is CASSLWPNTGELFF.